This is a list of T cell receptor beta chains from one sample in a study of circulating tumor DNA in untreated peripheral T-cell lymphoma. Profiled with immunoSEQ multiplex PCR; TCRdb holds only in-frame clones, not every one. The sample contains roughly 10,000 clones, approximately 76% of which appear only once. The sequenced sample was tumor tissue. The receptors were sampled from a human donor with peripheral T-cell lymphoma. The CDR3 runs from the conserved cysteine through the conserved F or W. D genes are given only for firm matches. Part of the rows lack a size; the others show once, few, many or a class for expanded clones.

d_gene,abundance,v_gene,j_gene,CDR3nt,CDR3aa
NA,NA,TRBV7-6,TRBJ1-6,TGTGCCAGCAGCTCCGGGACGGGAGGGAATTCACCCCTCCACTTT,CASSSGTGGNSPLHF
NA,few,TRBV19,TRBJ1-5,TGTGCCAGTAGTCTGAACAGTAATCAGCCCCAGCATTTT,CASSLNSNQPQHF
TRBD1,NA,TRBV16,TRBJ2-7,TGTGCCAGCAGCCCTGGACAGGGCCCCTACGAGCAGTACTTC,CASSPGQGPYEQYF
NA,NA,TRBV6-8,TRBJ2-7,TGTGCCAGCAGCCCCAGGGTCTTTTCCTCCTACGAGCAGTACTTC,CASSPRVFSSYEQYF
NA,NA,TRBV6-8,TRBJ1-2,TGTGCCAGCAGTTACCTGGGATCTGATGGCTACACTTTC,CASSYLGSDGYTF
NA,NA,TRBV19,TRBJ1-1,TGTGCCAGTAGTGAGGGAAGAGGGCACACTGAAGCTTTCTTT,CASSEGRGHTEAFF
TRBD1,NA,TRBV10-3,TRBJ1-1,TGTGCCAGCGGAATGACAGGGGTTACGAACACTGAAGCTTTCTTT,CASGMTGVTNTEAFF
TRBD1,few,TRBV6-8,TRBJ2-3,TGTGCCAGCAGTCCAAGGGACAGGGGGACAGATACGCAGTATTTT,CASSPRDRGTDTQYF
TRBD2,NA,TRBV6-8,TRBJ2-1,TGTGCCAGCAGTTACGGGTCCTTAGCGGGGAATGAGCAGTTCTTC,CASSYGSLAGNEQFF
NA,few,TRBV29-1,TRBJ1-3,TGCAGCGTGGTGCGGGACCTCTCTGGAAACACCATATATTTT,CSVVRDLSGNTIYF
NA,NA,TRBV5-1,TRBJ1-2,TGCGCCAGCAGCCAAGTAAGCGGGGGAGAGGGCTACACCTTC,CASSQVSGGEGYTF
NA,NA,TRBV19,TRBJ1-2,TGTGCCAGTAGTAAGGGGACCAGGGATGGCTACACCTTC,CASSKGTRDGYTF
NA,NA,TRBV15,TRBJ2-7,TGTGCCACCAGCAGAGATAGGTTGGGGATCTTGAAGTACTTC,CATSRDRLGILKYF
NA,NA,TRBV19,TRBJ1-5,TGTGCCAGTAGTATGGGAAAGTGGGGGGAAGGCAATCAGCCCCAGCATTTT,CASSMGKWGEGNQPQHF
NA,once,TRBV9,TRBJ1-1,TGTGCCAGCAGCGGGGGTCCTGGCGCTGAAGCTTTCTTT,CASSGGPGAEAFF
NA,NA,TRBV7-2,TRBJ1-5,TGTGCCAGCAGCTTAGGGGGGGCTGGCAATCAGCCCCAGCATTTT,CASSLGGAGNQPQHF
TRBD2,NA,TRBV6-8,TRBJ2-1,TGTGCCAGCAGTGACTCTCCGCTAGGGACGGGAGGGAATGAGCAGTTCTTC,CASSDSPLGTGGNEQFF
NA,NA,TRBV19,TRBJ1-5,TGTGCCAGTAGTAAAAGGGGTCAGCCCCAGCATTTT,CASSKRGQPQHF
NA,NA,TRBV11-3,TRBJ2-7,TGTGCCAGCAGCTACGACTTTTATTCCTCCTACGAGCAGTACTTC,CASSYDFYSSYEQYF
TRBD2,NA,TRBV6-8,TRBJ2-3,TGTGCCATCAGGGCTAGCGGGGGGGATCCCACAGATACGCAGTATTTT,CAIRASGGDPTDTQYF
NA,NA,TRBV7-1,TRBJ2-1,TGTGCCAGCAGCTCACTAGACGCCGCCTACAATGAGCAGTTCTTC,CASSSLDAAYNEQFF
NA,NA,TRBV11-3,TRBJ2-6,TGTGCCAGCAGCTTTCGACAGGCTGGGGCCAACGTCCTGACTTTC,CASSFRQAGANVLTF
NA,NA,TRBV10-3,TRBJ2-5,TGTGCCATCAGTGAGTCGAAAGGGCTAAAAGAGACCCAGTACTTC,CAISESKGLKETQYF
NA,once,TRBV4-1,TRBJ1-1,TGCGCCAGCAGCCAAGAAGGCAGAAACACTGAAGCTTTCTTT,CASSQEGRNTEAFF
NA,NA,TRBV18,TRBJ2-5,TGTGCCAGCTCACCACCGTGGTCGGAGACCCAGTACTTC,CASSPPWSETQYF
NA,NA,TRBV6-8,TRBJ2-7,TGTGCCAGCAGTTCTCTTGTTAACTGGCACTACGAGCAGTACTTC,CASSSLVNWHYEQYF
NA,NA,TRBV18,TRBJ1-2,TGTGCCAGCTCACCACCCAGTCATACGGGGGGCAACTATGGCTACACCTTC,CASSPPSHTGGNYGYTF
NA,NA,TRBV28,TRBJ2-7,TGTGCCAGCAGTTTGGGGTCTCAGGGTACGGGCGAGCAGTACTTC,CASSLGSQGTGEQYF
NA,NA,TRBV7-2,TRBJ2-2,TGTGCCAGCAATTCGTTGTTCACCGGGGAGCTGTTTTTT,CASNSLFTGELFF
NA,NA,TRBV11-3,TRBJ2-5,TGTGCCAGCAGCTCGGGGGGCGGCCAAGAGACCCAGTACTTC,CASSSGGGQETQYF
TRBD1,few,TRBV6-8,TRBJ1-6,TGTGCCAGCAGTCCGACAGGGGGCACCTCACCCCTCCACTTT,CASSPTGGTSPLHF
NA,few,TRBV6-8,TRBJ1-1,TGTGCCAGCAGTAAAACGGGATGGGTGGTCACTGAAGCTTTCTTT,CASSKTGWVVTEAFF